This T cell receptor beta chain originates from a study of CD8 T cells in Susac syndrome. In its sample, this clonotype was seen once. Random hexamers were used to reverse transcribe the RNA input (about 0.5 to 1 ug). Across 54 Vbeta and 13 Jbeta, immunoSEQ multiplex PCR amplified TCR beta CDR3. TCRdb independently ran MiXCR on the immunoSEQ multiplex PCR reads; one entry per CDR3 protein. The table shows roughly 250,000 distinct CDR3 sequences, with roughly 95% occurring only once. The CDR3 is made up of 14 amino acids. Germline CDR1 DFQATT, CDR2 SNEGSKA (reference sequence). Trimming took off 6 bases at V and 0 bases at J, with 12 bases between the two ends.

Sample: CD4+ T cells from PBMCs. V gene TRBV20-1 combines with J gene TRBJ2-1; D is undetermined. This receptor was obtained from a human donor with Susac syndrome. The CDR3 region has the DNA TGCAGTGCCCATACTCCGAGCTCCTACAATGAGCAGTTCTTC. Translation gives CSAHTPSSYNEQFF.